The clone carrying this T cell receptor beta chain was found a few times. The antigen remains unidentified. This entry belongs to a study of T-cell reconstitution after alpha-beta-depleted transplantation in children. General study points: One year after transplant, T-cell counts and diversity came mostly from newly produced T cells. Expanded clones from the graft, numbering several hundred, reportedly supplied alpha-beta T cells about two months after transplant. Certain patients had high TCRbeta diversity at day 60, and it came from recipient T cells and thymic progenitors that survived.

The library targeted TCRbeta and was prepared with unique molecular identifiers. TCRdb redid the calling of the PCR reads with MiXCR, one entry per CDR3 protein. The profile shows almost 500,000 distinct CDR3 sequences, 10% of them singletons. V lost 5 bases to trimming and J lost 0 bases, with 16 bases between them. The CDR3 consists of 16 residues. Germline V lookup: CDR1 SEHNR, CDR2 FQNEAQ (reference sequence). V is TRBV7-9 and J is TRBJ1-1, with TRBD1 as a possible D gene (6 bases). The source material was PBMCs, sampled before TCRalphabeta/CD19-depleted stem cell transplant. This receptor was identified in a child aged 2 to 15 with inherited bone marrow failure, due to receive a stem cell transplant. CDR3 protein: CASSRSGGPMNTEAFF. For the CDR3, the DNA is TGTGCCAGCAGCCGGTCCGGGGGCCCCATGAACACTGAAGCTTTCTTT.